This TCR beta chain was captured by sequencing in a study of T-cell reconstitution after alpha-beta-depleted transplantation in children. CDR3 size: 14 residues. Per the germline V gene, CDR1 is SGHRS and CDR2 is YFSETQ. The V end lost 0 bases, the J end lost 2 bases, and 8 bases lay between the germline ends. Molecular barcoding with unique molecular identifiers was used for the TCRbeta library. Each CDR3 protein gets one entry after TCRdb re-called the PCR reads with MiXCR. The sample lists fewer than 550,000 distinct CDR3 sequences; roughly 15% were seen once. The study, taken as a whole, reports: From surviving recipient T cells and thymic progenitors came the high day-60 TCRbeta diversity observed in some patients. Reportedly, alpha-beta T cells present about two months post-transplant originated from several hundred expanded clones of graft origin. A year had passed since transplant, and T-cell counts and diversity by then came mostly from newly produced T cells.

This clonotype was seen ten or more times. Its antigen is undetermined. This TCR was sampled from a boy less than two years old who had a stem cell transplant for Wiskott-Aldrich syndrome, so the T cells may come from the graft donor. The specimen was PBMCs, mostly from graft donor cells, collected 360 days after TCRalphabeta/CD19-depleted stem cell transplant. The chain couples TRBV5-1 to TRBJ2-5; D is undetermined. In DNA, the CDR3 is TGCGCCAGCAGCTTGGAGACACTTCAAGAGACCCAGTACTTC. It specifies CASSLETLQETQYF.